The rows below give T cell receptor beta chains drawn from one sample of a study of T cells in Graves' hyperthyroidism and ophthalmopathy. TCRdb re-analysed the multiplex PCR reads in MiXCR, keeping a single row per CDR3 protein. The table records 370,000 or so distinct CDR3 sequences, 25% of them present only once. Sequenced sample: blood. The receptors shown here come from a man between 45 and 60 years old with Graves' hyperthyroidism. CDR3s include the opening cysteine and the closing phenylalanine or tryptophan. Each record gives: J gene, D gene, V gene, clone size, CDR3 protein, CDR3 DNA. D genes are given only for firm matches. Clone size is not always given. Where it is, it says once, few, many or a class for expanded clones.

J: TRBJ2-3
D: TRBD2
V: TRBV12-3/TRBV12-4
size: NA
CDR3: CASSSLGGRATDTQYF
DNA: TGTGCCAGCAGCTCTCTTGGCGGGAGGGCAACAGATACGCAGTATTTT

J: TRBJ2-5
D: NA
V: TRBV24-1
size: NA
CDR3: CATSDPRGGDQETQYF
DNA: TGTGCCACCAGTGACCCTAGGGGGGGGGACCAAGAGACCCAGTACTTC

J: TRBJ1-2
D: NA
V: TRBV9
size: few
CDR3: CASSTLGGYTF
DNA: TGTGCCAGCAGCACCTTGGGAGGCTACACCTTC

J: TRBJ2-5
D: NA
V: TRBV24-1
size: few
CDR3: CATEAYATQYF
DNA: TGTGCCACAGAAGCGTACGCGACCCAGTACTTC

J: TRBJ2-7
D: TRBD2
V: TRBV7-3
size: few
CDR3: CASSAAGLAVPEQYF
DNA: TGTGCCAGCAGCGCAGCGGGACTAGCGGTTCCCGAGCAGTACTTC

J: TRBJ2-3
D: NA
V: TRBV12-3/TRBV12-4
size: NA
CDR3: CASSLGDSHADTQYF
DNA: TGTGCCAGCAGTTTAGGGGACTCGCACGCCGATACGCAGTATTTT

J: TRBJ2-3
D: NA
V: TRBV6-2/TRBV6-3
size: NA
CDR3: CASSREADTQYF
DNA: TGTGCCAGCAGTCGGGAAGCAGATACGCAGTATTTT

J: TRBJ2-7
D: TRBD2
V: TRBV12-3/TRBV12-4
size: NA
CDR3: CASSLASSGYRYEQYF
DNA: TGTGCCAGCAGTTTAGCTTCTAGCGGGTATAGGTACGAGCAGTACTTC

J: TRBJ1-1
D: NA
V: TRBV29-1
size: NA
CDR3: CSVIGGNTEAFF
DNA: TGCAGCGTTATCGGGGGGAACACTGAAGCTTTCTTT

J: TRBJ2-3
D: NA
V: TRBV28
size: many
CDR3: CASSLGGAGYVDTQYF
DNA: TGTGCCAGCAGTTTGGGGGGGGCGGGGTACGTAGATACGCAGTATTTT

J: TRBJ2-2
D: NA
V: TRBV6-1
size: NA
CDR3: CASSDSSAPGELFF
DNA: TGTGCCAGCAGTGACTCAAGTGCCCCCGGGGAGCTGTTTTTT

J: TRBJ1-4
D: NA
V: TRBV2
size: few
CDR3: CASSAGGREKLFF
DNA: TGTGCCAGCAGTGCCGGCGGACGAGAAAAACTGTTTTTT

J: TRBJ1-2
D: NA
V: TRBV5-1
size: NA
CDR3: CASSSTGHYGYTF
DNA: TGCGCCAGCAGCTCCACGGGGCACTATGGCTACACCTTC

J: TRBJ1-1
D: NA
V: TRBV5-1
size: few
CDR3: CASSLLLAGGSTEAFF
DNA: TGCGCCAGCAGCTTGCTCTTGGCCGGAGGGAGCACTGAAGCTTTCTTT

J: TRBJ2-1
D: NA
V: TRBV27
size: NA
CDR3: CASSLQFQGDEQFF
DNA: TGTGCCAGCAGTTTGCAATTCCAGGGAGATGAGCAGTTCTTC

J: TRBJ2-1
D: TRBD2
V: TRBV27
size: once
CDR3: CASRTSERAWYEQFF
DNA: TGTGCCAGCAGGACTAGCGAGAGGGCCTGGTATGAGCAGTTCTTC

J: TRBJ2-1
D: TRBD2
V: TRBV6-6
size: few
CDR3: CASSYGTSGTYNEQFF
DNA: TGTGCCAGCAGTTACGGGACTAGCGGCACCTACAATGAGCAGTTCTTC

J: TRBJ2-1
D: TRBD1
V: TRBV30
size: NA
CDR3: CAWSHGQGPNEQFF
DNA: TGTGCCTGGAGTCACGGACAGGGCCCAAATGAGCAGTTCTTC

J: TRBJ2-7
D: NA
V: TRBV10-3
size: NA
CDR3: CAISRKDSSYEQYF
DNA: TGTGCCATCAGTCGGAAAGACTCCTCCTACGAGCAGTACTTC

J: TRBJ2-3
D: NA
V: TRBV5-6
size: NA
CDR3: CASSLSFSTQYF
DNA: TGTGCCAGCAGCTTGAGTTTCAGTACGCAGTATTTT

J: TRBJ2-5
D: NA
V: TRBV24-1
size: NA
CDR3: CATSDDAPYQETQYF
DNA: TGTGCCACCAGTGACGATGCTCCTTACCAAGAGACCCAGTACTTC

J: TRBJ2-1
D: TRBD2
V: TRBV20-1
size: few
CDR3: CSAPISGKPYNEQFF
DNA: TGCAGTGCTCCGATCAGCGGGAAGCCATACAATGAGCAGTTCTTC

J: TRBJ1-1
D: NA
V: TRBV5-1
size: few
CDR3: CASSLSLSLNTEAFF
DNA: TGCGCCAGCAGCTTAAGCCTTTCCTTGAACACTGAAGCTTTCTTT

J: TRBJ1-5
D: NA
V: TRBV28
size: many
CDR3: CASSLSGVGNQPQHF
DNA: TGTGCCAGCAGCCTATCAGGGGTGGGCAATCAGCCCCAGCATTTT

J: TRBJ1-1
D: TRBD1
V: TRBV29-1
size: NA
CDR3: CSVRDSPPEAFF
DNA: TGCAGCGTCCGGGACAGTCCCCCTGAAGCTTTCTTT

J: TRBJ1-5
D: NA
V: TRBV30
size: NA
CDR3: CAWSAGYNQPQHF
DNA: TGTGCCTGGAGTGCAGGTTACAATCAGCCCCAGCATTTT

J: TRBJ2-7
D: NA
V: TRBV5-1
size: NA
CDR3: CASTAQQSYEQYF
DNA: TGCGCCAGCACCGCCCAACAGTCCTACGAGCAGTACTTC

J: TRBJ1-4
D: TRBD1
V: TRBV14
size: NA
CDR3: CASRRTGEKLFF
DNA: TGTGCCAGCAGGAGGACAGGTGAAAAACTGTTTTTT

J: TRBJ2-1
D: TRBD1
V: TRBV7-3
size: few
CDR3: CASSESGTASYNEQFF
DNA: TGTGCCAGCAGCGAGTCCGGGACAGCCTCCTACAATGAGCAGTTCTTC

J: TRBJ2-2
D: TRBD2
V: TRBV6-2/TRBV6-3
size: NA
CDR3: CASSAPGLAGVNGELFF
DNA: TGTGCCAGCAGTGCTCCGGGACTAGCGGGAGTCAACGGGGAGCTGTTTTTT

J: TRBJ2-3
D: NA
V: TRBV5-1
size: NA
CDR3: CASSWRDNPSTDTQYF
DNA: TGCGCCAGCAGCTGGAGGGACAACCCTAGCACAGATACGCAGTATTTT

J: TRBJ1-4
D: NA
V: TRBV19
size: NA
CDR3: CASRGLGDEKLFF
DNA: TGTGCCAGTAGGGGCCTAGGAGATGAAAAACTGTTTTTT

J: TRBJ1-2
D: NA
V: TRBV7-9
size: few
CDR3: CASSLGAGDSGYTF
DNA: TGTGCCAGCAGCTTAGGGGCAGGGGATAGTGGCTACACCTTC

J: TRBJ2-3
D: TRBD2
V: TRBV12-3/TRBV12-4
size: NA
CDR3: CASSPGTSGRATDTQYF
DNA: TGTGCCAGCAGTCCCGGGACTAGCGGGAGGGCCACAGATACGCAGTATTTT

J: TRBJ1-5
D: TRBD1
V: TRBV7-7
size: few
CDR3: CASSLATGGDQPQHF
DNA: TGTGCTAGCAGCTTAGCGACAGGGGGAGATCAGCCCCAGCATTTT

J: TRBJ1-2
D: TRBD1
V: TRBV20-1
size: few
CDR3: CSVTGEDGYTF
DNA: TGCAGTGTTACAGGGGAGGACGGCTACACCTTC

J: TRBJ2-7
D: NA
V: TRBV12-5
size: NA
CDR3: CASGLYYEQYF
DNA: TGTGCTAGTGGTTTGTATTACGAGCAGTACTTC

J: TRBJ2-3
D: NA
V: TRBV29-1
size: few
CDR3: CSVDEQGLRTDTQYF
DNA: TGCAGCGTCGATGAGCAGGGGCTGAGGACAGATACGCAGTATTTT

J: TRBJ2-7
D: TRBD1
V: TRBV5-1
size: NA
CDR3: CASSLQGQGALEQYF
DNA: TGCGCCAGCAGCCTGCAAGGACAGGGGGCTCTCGAGCAGTACTTC

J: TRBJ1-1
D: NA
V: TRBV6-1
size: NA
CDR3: CASSKIGVHTEAFF
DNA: TGTGCCAGCAGTAAAATTGGGGTACACACTGAAGCTTTCTTT

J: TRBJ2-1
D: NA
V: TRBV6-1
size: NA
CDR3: CASSDWGTISYNEQFF
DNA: TGTGCCAGCAGTGATTGGGGGACAATTTCCTACAATGAGCAGTTCTTC

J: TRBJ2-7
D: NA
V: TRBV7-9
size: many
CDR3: CASSLAGRTYEQYF
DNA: TGTGCCAGCAGCTTAGCGGGACGAACCTACGAGCAGTACTTC

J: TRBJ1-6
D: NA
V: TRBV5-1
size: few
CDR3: CASSTSDRTLHF
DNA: TGCGCCAGCAGCACCTCGGACAGAACCCTCCACTTT

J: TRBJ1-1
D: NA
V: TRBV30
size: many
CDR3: CAWKVMDEAFF
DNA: TGTGCCTGGAAGGTTATGGATGAAGCTTTCTTT

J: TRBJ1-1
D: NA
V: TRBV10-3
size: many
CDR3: CAINPGLHTEAFF
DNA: TGTGCCATCAATCCGGGATTACACACTGAAGCTTTCTTT

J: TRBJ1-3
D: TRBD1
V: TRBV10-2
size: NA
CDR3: CASSGTPGQFMGNTIYF
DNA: TGCGCCAGCAGTGGCACTCCGGGACAGTTCATGGGAAACACCATATATTTT

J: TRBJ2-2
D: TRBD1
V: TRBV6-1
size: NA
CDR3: CASSETGAGELFF
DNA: TGCGCCAGCAGTGAAACAGGGGCCGGGGAGCTGTTTTTT

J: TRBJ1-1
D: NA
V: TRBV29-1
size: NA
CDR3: CSVEDYGGRAEAFF
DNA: TGCAGCGTTGAAGATTATGGGGGCCGGGCTGAAGCTTTCTTT